This T cell receptor (beta chain) was sequenced during a study of PD-1 blockade in classical Hodgkin lymphoma. The V and J ends lost 2 bases and 2 bases, in that order; junction bases with no gene match: 0. This CDR3 is 13 amino acids long. CDR1 and CDR2 from the germline V gene are MNHEY and SMNVEV (reference sequence). Study-level findings and limits: CD4+ TCR diversity rose significantly by C4D1, and CD8+ TCR diversity did not. Relapsed/refractory patients reportedly had the lowest baseline TCR diversity, below newly diagnosed patients, who were below healthy donors. Complete responders started with a diversity level that resembled newly diagnosed patients at baseline.

Every patient experienced relapse after autologous stem cell transplantation, and brentuximab vedotin exposure varied. Assay used: immunoSEQ multiplex PCR; TCRdb lists only in-frame clones, some missing. The sample includes tens of thousands of clones, 76% of them seen just once. In regard to this clone: Its antigen is unknown.

This clonotype was sampled from a human donor with classical Hodgkin lymphoma. This sequence joins TRBV27 and TRBJ2-7; TRBD2 matches at 7 bases. This specimen consisted of peripheral blood mononuclear cells (PBMCs), obtained at baseline. CDR3 protein: CASSLGTTYEQYF. The CDR3 DNA follows: TGTGCCAGCAGTTTAGGGACTACCTACGAGCAGTACTTC.